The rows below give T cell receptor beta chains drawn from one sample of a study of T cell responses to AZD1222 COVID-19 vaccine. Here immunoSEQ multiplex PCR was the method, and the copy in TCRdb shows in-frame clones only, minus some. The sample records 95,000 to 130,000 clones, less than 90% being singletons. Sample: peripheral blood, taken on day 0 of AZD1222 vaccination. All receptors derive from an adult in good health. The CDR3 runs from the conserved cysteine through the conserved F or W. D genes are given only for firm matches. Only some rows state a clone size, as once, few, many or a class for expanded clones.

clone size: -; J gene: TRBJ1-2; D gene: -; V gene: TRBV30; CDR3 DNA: TGTGCCTCCCAAAGGGTGAGAGGCTACACCTTC; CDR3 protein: CASQRVRGYTF
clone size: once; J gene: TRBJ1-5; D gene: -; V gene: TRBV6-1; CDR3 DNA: TGTGCCAGCAGTGATGGAGGGGTCGGGACCCAGCATTTT; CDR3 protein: CASSDGGVGTQHF
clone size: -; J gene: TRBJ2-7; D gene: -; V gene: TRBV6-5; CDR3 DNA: TGTGCCAGCAGTCCAGCTCCGGCCGCCTTCGAGCAGTACTTC; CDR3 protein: CASSPAPAAFEQYF
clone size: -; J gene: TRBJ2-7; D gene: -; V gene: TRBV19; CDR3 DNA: TGTGCCAGTAGTCCTGGACGGCTCGAGCAGTACTTC; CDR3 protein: CASSPGRLEQYF
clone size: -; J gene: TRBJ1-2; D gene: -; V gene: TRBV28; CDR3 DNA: TGTGCCAGCAGAACTGATTTCTATGGCTACACCTTC; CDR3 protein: CASRTDFYGYTF
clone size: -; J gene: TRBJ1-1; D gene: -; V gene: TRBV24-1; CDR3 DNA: TGTGCCACCAGTGAAGGATCTTCGAACACTGAAGCTTTCTTT; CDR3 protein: CATSEGSSNTEAFF
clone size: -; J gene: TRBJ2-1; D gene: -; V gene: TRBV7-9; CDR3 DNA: TGTGCCAGCAGCTTGGGGACCAATTACAATGAGCAGTTCTTC; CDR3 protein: CASSLGTNYNEQFF
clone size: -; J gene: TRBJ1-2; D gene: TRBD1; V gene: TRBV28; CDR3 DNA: TGTGCCAGCATCTCACAGGGGGAGGACTATGGCTACACCTTC; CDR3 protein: CASISQGEDYGYTF
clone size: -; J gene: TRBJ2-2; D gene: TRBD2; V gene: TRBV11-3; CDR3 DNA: TGTGCCAGCAGTTCCGGGGGGCTAGCGGGACCGAACACCGGGGAGCTGTTTTTT; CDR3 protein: CASSSGGLAGPNTGELFF
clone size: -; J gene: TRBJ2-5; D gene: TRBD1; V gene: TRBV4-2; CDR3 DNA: TGTGCCAGCAGTTCCCGACAGGGCGACACCCAGTACTTC; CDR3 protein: CASSSRQGDTQYF
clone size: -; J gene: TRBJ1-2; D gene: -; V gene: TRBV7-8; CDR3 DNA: TGTGCCAGCAGCTTAGGGGACGGCTACACCTTC; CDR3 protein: CASSLGDGYTF
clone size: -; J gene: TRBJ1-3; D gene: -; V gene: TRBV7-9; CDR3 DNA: TGTGCCAGCAGCCCTCGGCCGGCATCTGGAAACACCATATATTTT; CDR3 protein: CASSPRPASGNTIYF
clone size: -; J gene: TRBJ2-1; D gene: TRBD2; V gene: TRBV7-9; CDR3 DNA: TGTGCCAGCACGCTAGCGGGAGGTTCCACAGAGCAGTTCTTC; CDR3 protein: CASTLAGGSTEQFF
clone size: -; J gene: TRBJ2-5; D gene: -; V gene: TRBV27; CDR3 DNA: TGTGCCAGCAGTTTCAATTCACAAGAGACCCAGTACTTC; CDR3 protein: CASSFNSQETQYF
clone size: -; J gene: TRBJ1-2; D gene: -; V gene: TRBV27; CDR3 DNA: TGTGCCAGCAGTTTATCGTACAGGGCCGGTGGCTACACCTTC; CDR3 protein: CASSLSYRAGGYTF
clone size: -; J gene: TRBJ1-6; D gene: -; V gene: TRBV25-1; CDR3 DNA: TGTGCCAGCAGTCTTCTCGGACCCCTCCACTTT; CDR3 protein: CASSLLGPLHF
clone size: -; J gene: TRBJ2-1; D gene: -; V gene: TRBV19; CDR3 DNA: TGTGCCAGTAGTATAGGGAATGAGCAGTTCTTC; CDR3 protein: CASSIGNEQFF
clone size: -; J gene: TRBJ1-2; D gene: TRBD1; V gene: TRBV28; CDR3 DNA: TGTGCCAGCCGCCACCGGGGGGGACAGGGGGCCGGTGGCTACACCTTC; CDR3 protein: CASRHRGGQGAGGYTF
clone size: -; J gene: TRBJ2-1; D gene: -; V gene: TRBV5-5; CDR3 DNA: TGTGCCAGCAGCTTGGTACAGGCCGCGGGTGAGCAGTTCTTC; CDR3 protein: CASSLVQAAGEQFF
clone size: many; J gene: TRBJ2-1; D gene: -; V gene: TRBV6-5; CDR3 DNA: TGTGCCAGCAGTTACTCTGGGCCACACAATGAGCAGTTCTTC; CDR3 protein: CASSYSGPHNEQFF
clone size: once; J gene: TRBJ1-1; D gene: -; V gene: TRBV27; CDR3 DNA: TGTGCCAGCAGTTCCCCCCCCGCGGCAACTGAAGCTTTCTTT; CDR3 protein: CASSSPPAATEAFF
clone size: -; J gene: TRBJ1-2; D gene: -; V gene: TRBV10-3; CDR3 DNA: TGTGCCATCAGTGACCAGGGCTATGGCTACACCTTC; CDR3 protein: CAISDQGYGYTF
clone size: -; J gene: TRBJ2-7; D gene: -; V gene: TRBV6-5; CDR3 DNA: TGTGCCAGCAGTTCACCGGGCGAGCAGTACTTC; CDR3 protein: CASSSPGEQYF
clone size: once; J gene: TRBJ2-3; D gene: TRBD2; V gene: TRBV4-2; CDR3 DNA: TGTGCCAGCAGCCAAGATAACGTAGCGGGAGTGGGAAGGTATGGTACGCAGTATTTT; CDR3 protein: CASSQDNVAGVGRYGTQYF
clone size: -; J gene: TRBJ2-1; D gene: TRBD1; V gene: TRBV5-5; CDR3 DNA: TGTGCCAGCAGCTCCTGGACAGGGAGTGGTAATGAGCAGTTCTTC; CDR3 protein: CASSSWTGSGNEQFF
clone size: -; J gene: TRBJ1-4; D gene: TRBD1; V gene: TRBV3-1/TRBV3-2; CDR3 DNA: TGTGCCAGCAGCCGACCGACAGGGGGGTATGAAAAACTGTTTTTT; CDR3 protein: CASSRPTGGYEKLFF
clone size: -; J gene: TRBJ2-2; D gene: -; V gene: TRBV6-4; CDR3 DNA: TGTGCCAGCAGTGAAAGCTCGGCCACCGGGGAGCTGTTTTTT; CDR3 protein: CASSESSATGELFF
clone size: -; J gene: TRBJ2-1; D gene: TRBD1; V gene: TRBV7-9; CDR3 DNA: TGTGCCAGCAGCCCGAGGGGGCGGCACAATGAGCAGTTCTTC; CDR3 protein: CASSPRGRHNEQFF
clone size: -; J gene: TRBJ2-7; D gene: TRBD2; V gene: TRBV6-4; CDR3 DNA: TGTGCCAGCAGTCCCGGGACTAGCTCCGAGCAGTACTTC; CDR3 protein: CASSPGTSSEQYF
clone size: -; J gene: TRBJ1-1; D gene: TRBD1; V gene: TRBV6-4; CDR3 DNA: TGTGCCAAGATTGAACCTCCTGGACAGGGTCGGGACGTGGGTTTCTTT; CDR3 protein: CAKIEPPGQGRDVGFF
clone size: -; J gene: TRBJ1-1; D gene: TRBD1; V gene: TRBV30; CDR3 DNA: TGTGCCTGGCGTCGGGACAGGGCGGGTGTTGGGTTT; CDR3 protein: CAWRRDRAGVGF
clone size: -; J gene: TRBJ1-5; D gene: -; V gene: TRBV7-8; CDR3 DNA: TGTGCCAGCAGCTTAGATCAGGATCAGCCCCAGCATTTT; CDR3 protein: CASSLDQDQPQHF
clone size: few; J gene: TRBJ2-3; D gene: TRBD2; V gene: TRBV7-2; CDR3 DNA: TGTGCCAGCAGCCCGTGGAGCGGGAGGGTAGCAGATACGCAGTATTTT; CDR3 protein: CASSPWSGRVADTQYF
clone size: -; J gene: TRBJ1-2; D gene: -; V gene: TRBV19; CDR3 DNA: TGTGCCAGTACAGATCGGCGTAACTATGGCTACACCTTC; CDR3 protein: CASTDRRNYGYTF
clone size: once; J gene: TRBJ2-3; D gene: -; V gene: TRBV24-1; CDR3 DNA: TGTGCCACCAGCCTGATAGGGACAGATACGCAGTATTTT; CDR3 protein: CATSLIGTDTQYF
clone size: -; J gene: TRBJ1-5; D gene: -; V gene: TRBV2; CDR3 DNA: TGTGCCAGCAATCGAGGAGGAATCTATCAGCCCCAGCATTTT; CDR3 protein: CASNRGGIYQPQHF
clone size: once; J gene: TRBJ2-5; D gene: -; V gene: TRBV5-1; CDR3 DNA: TGCGCCAGCAGCCCATCTAGCGTAGAAGAGACCCAGTACTTC; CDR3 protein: CASSPSSVEETQYF
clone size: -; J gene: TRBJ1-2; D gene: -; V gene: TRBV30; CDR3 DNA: TGTGCCTGGAGAGATACCAGTACAGGCTATGGCTACACCTTC; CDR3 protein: CAWRDTSTGYGYTF
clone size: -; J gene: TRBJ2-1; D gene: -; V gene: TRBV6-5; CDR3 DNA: TGTGCCAGCAGTTACTCGTCGAGCTCGGGTGAGCAGTTCTTC; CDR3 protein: CASSYSSSSGEQFF
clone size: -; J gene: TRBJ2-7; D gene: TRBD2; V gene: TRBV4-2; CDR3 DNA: TGTGCCAGCAGCCAAAAACTAGCGGGATACGAGCAGTACTTC; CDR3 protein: CASSQKLAGYEQYF
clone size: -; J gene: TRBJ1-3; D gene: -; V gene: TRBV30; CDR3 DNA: TGTGCCTGGGGGTGGGCAGGGAGTGTTTCTGGAAACACCATATATTTT; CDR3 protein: CAWGWAGSVSGNTIYF
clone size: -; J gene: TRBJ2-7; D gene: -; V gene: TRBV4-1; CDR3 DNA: TGCGCCAGCAGCCACATTAACGGTGCCTACGAGCAGTACTTC; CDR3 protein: CASSHINGAYEQYF
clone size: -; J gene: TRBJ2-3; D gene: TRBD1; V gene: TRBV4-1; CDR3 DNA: TGCGCCAGCAGCCAAGACATGAGACAGGGCCAAGGTACGCAGTATTTT; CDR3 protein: CASSQDMRQGQGTQYF
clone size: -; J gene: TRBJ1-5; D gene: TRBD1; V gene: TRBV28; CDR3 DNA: TGTGCCAGCAGTCCAGGGGGGAGGGCGGAACAGCCCCAGCATTTT; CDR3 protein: CASSPGGRAEQPQHF
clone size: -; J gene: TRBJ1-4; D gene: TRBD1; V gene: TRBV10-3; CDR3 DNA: TGTGCCATCCGGGACAGGGAGGTTGAAAAACTGTTTTTT; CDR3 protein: CAIRDREVEKLFF
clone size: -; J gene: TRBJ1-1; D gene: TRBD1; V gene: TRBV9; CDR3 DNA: TGTGCCAGCAGTCAGGGGGCCACTGAAGCTTTCTTT; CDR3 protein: CASSQGATEAFF
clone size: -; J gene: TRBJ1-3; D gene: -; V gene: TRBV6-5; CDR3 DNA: TGTGCCAGTTCTGAGGGTCGAAGCTCTGGAAACACCATATATTTT; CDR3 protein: CASSEGRSSGNTIYF
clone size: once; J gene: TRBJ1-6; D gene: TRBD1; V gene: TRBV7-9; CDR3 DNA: TGTGCCAGCAGCTTTAGACGGGGACAGGGGGTCGCCCCCCTCCACTTT; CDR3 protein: CASSFRRGQGVAPLHF
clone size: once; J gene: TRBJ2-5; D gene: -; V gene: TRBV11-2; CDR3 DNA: TGTGCCAGCAGCTTGGCTACGGGACTCCCCCAAGAGACCCAGTACTTC; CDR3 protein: CASSLATGLPQETQYF
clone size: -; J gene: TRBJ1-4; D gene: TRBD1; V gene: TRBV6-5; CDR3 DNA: TGTGCCAGCAGGCTGACAGGGGCTAATGAAAAACTGTTTTTT; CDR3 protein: CASRLTGANEKLFF
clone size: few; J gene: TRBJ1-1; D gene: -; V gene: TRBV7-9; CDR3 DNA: TGTGCCAGCAGCTATACAGTGAAAGCTTTCTTT; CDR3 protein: CASSYTVKAFF
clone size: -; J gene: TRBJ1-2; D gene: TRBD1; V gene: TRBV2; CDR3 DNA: TGTGCCAGCAGTGAAGACAGGGGCCCGTGGGGCTACACCTTC; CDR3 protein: CASSEDRGPWGYTF
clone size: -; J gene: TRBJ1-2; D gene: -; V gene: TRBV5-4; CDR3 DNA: TGTGCCAGCAGCTCCCCTCAGGAGGGAAACTATGGCTACACCTTC; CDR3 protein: CASSSPQEGNYGYTF
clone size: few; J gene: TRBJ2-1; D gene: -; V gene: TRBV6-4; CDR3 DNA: TGTGCCAGCAGTCCCACTAGCTTCGGGGGCAGTGAGCAGTTCTTC; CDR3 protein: CASSPTSFGGSEQFF
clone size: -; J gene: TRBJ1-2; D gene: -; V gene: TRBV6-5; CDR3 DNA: TGTGCCAGCTATAGGGCAGCTCGTGGCTACACCTTC; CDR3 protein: CASYRAARGYTF
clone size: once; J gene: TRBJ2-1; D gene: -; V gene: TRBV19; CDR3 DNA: TGTGCCAGTAGTTATAGAGGGGGCAATGAGCAGTTCTTC; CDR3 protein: CASSYRGGNEQFF
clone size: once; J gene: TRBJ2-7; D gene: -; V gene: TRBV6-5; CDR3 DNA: TGTGCCAGCAGTAAGTCGACGGTGGTCTACGAGCAGTACTTC; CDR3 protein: CASSKSTVVYEQYF
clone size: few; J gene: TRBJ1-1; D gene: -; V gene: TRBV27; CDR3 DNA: TGTGCCAGCAGTTTATGGGGGTCGAACACTGAAGCTTTCTTT; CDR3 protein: CASSLWGSNTEAFF
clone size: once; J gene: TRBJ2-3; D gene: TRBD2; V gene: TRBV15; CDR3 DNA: TGTGCCACCAGCAGAGATTCGGGCGGGAGGACTCAATCCAGCACAGATACGCAGTATTTT; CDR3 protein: CATSRDSGGRTQSSTDTQYF